This T cell receptor (beta chain) stems from a study of blood T cells in healthy people across ages (dated by TCRdb to between 2014 and 2016). A note on the overall study: Template switching captured roughly one uniquely barcoded TCR beta cDNA molecule per two T cells in model experiments. Using the same blood draw, the study looked at two additional independent replicas of 1 million unique cDNA reads for two donors, one aged 18 to 30 and the other aged 80 or older. To avoid experimental bias, donors of different ages were spread randomly across the sequencing lanes. Four age groups were formed from the donors: young (average 16 years), middle-aged (approximately 40), aged (62) and long-lived (more than 75). The study measured age-related changes in TCR beta repertoire diversity using deep sequencing normalized with unique cDNA molecular identifiers.

Via the germline V gene, CDR1 is LGHNA and CDR2 YNFKEQ. Including cysteine and phenylalanine, the CDR3 has 21 amino acids. Only CDR3 DNA is held: 63 bases, read in frame from base 1. At the junction V is shortened by 0 bases and J by 1 base; bases outside the gene matches: 10. Of note for this clonotype: What this receptor recognizes is not known. Being one base from a much bigger clone, this may be a read error.

Summary of the overall study and its limitations: Total diversity estimates from one million sequenced T cells were considered lower bounds and underestimates. Because donor CMV infection status was unknown, age-related changes in expanded clonotypes were potentially confounded. The long-lived group showed more naive CD4+ T cells, fewer expanded clones and increased TCR diversity than the aged group, suggesting age selection. There was a strong correlation between observed TCR beta diversity and the percentage of naive T cells measured by flow cytometry. Since profiling was done on bulk unsorted PBMCs, naive and antigen-experienced compartments could not be conclusively compared. As age increased, observed TCR beta diversity per million T cells dropped in a roughly linear way, and a significant reduction was already evident by age about 40.

Donors were 39 systemically healthy Caucasian individuals from Russia aged roughly 6 to 90 years. Around 9.8 milliliters of peripheral blood were collected from each donor into EDTA-treated Vacutainer tubes. Ficoll-Paque density-gradient centrifugation was used to isolate PBMCs, with at least 6.5 million obtained per sample. Trizol reagent was used to extract total RNA from the PBMCs, yielding at least 6 micrograms per sample. The percentages of naive CD45RAhigh/CD27high T cells were determined by flow cytometry on a PBMC aliquot from every donor. Libraries were constructed by 5' RACE. TCRdb records Illumina HiSeq 2500 as the sequencer. A second PCR of roughly 6 to 11 cycles was run with a J-beta primer mix and a sample-barcoded 5' primer. Each TCR beta cDNA molecule received a unique molecular identifier from a template-switch 5' adaptor carrying 12 random nucleotides. Each sample yielded at least 2.5 million CDR3-containing paired-end reads. The Mint cDNA synthesis kit, primed by a TRBC-specific oligonucleotide, was used to synthesize first-strand cDNA from all RNA. Following uracil-DNA glycosylase treatment, a first 18-cycle PCR with universal primers M1SS and BC2_uni_R was performed on all cDNA. Per the authors' processing: Each sample was normalized by randomly selecting 1 million high-quality reads, each carrying a distinct molecular identifier. Reads with shared molecular identifiers were discarded instead of being binned into consensus sequences. MiTCR, set to a Q25 quality threshold and the strictest error-elimination algorithm, was used for CDR3 identification, clonotype clustering and error correction. A nonparametric unseen species model with Euler transformation was used to estimate lower-bound total TCR beta diversity. TCRdb ran its own pipeline on the public reads, namely fastp trimming at Q25 and MiXCR clone calling, and kept in-frame beta chains. Merged by CDR3 protein, the rows form single entries marked with the most common genes and DNA. TCRdb, not the original authors, processed these V and J calls. The sample has over 300,000 distinct CDR3 sequences on record, 52% of them singletons. The ten most abundant clones make up around 49% of the sample.

The sequencing input was blood. This receptor chain uses TRBV4-2 and TRBJ2-3; the junction holds 16 bases that match TRBD2. The receptor was isolated from a man between 60 and 75 years old in good health. The bases read TGTGCCAGCAGCCAAGACGGGACTAGCGGGAGGGCCAGGCGGGGCACAGATACGCAGTATTTT. This translates into CASSQDGTSGRARRGTDTQYF.